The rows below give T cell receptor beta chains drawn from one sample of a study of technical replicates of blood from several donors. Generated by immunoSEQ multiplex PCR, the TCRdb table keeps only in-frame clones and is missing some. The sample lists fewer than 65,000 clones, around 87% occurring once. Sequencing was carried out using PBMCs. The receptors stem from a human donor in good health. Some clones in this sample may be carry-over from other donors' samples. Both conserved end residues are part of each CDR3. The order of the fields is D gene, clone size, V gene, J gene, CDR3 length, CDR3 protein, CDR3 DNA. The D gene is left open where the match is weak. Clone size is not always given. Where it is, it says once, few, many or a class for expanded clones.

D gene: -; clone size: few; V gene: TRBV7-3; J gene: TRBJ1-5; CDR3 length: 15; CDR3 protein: CASSLTWSENQPQHF; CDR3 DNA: TGTGCCAGCAGCTTAACTTGGAGCGAAAATCAGCCCCAGCATTTT
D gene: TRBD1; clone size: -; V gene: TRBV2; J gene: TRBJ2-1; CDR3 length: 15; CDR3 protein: CASRNSGGRYNEQFF; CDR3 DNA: TGTGCCAGCAGAAACTCAGGGGGCCGGTACAATGAGCAGTTCTTC
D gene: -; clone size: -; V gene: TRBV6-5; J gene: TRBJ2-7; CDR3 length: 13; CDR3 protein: CASSQGGGYEQYF; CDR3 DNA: TGTGCCAGCAGTCAGGGTGGGGGGTACGAGCAGTACTTC
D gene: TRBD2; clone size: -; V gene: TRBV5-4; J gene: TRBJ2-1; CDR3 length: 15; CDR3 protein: CASSFGLAGANEQFF; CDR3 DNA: TGTGCCAGCAGCTTCGGGCTAGCGGGGGCCAATGAGCAGTTCTTC
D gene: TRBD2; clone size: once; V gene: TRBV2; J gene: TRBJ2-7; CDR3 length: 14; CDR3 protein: CASISGGFRNEQYF; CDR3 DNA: TGTGCCAGCATTAGCGGGGGGTTTCGTAACGAGCAGTACTTC
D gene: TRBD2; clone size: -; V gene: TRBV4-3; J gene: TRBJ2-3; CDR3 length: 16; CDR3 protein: CASSQASGGAWNTQYF; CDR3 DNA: TGCGCCAGCAGCCAAGCTAGCGGGGGGGCCTGGAATACGCAGTATTTT
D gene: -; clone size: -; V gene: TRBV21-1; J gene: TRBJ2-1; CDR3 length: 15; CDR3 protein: CASSKIQRRNNEQFF; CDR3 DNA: TGTGCCAGCAGCAAAATCCAGCGGAGGAACAATGAGCAGTTCTTC
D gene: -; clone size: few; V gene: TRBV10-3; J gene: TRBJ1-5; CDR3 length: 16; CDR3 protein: CAISEFVDSSNQPQHF; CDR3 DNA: TGTGCCATCAGTGAGTTCGTGGACAGTAGCAATCAGCCCCAGCATTTT
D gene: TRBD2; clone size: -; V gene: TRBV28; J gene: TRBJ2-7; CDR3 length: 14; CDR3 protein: CASSLLGGRFEQYF; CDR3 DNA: TGTGCCAGCAGTTTGCTGGGGGGGAGATTCGAGCAGTACTTC
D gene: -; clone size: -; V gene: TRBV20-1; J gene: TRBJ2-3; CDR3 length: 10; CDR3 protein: CSASRDTQYF; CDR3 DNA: TGCAGTGCTAGCCGAGATACGCAGTATTTT
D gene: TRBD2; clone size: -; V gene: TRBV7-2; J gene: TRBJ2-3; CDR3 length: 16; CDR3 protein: CASSFGGGQRGDTQYF; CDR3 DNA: TGTGCCAGCAGCTTTGGCGGGGGTCAGCGGGGAGATACGCAGTATTTT
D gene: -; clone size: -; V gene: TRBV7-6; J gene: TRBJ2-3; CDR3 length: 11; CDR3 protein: CASSFGEQQYF; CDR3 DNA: TGTGCCAGCAGCTTTGGGGAGCAGCAGTATTTT
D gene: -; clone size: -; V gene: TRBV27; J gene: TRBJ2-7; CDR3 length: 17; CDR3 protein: CASSPLTTGTGSYEQYF; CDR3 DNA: TGTGCCAGCAGTCCACTTACCACCGGGACTGGCTCCTACGAGCAGTACTTC
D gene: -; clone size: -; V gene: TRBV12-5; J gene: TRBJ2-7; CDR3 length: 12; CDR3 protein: CASGQNSYEQYF; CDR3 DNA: TGTGCTAGTGGCCAAAACTCCTACGAGCAGTACTTC
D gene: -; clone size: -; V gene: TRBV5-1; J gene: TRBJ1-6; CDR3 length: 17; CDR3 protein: CASRSGVRSSYNSPLHF; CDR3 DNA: TGCGCCAGCAGGTCAGGGGTACGGAGCTCCTATAATTCACCCCTCCACTTT
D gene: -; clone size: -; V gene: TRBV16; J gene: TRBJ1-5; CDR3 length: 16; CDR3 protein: CASSHTQGNGYQPQHF; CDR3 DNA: TGTGCCAGCAGCCATACCCAGGGAAATGGATATCAGCCCCAGCATTTT
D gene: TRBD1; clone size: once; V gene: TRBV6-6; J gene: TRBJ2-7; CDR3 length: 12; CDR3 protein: CASSDRGDEQYF; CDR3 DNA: TGTGCCAGCAGCGACAGGGGAGACGAGCAGTACTTC
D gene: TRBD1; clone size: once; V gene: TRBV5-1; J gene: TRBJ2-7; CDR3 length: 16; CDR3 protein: CASNLGTGKGAYEQYF; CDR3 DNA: TGCGCCAGCAACCTCGGGACAGGGAAAGGGGCCTACGAGCAGTACTTC